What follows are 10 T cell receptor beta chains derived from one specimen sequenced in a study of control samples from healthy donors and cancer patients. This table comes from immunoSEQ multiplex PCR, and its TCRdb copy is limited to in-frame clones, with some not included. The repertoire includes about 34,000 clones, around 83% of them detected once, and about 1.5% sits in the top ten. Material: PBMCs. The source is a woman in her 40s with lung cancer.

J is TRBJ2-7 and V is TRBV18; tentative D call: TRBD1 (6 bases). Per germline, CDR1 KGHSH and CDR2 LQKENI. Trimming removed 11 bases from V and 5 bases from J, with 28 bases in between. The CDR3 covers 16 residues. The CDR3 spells CAEPTTCEGGTHEQYF. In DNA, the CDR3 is TGTGCCGAGCCCACAACCTGTGAAGGGGGAACCCACGAGCAGTACTTC.

CDR3 protein: CASSVSPTINYGYTF. The CDR3 DNA reads as TGTGCCAGCAGTGTCAGCCCGACGATTAACTATGGCTACACCTTC. The chain uses TRBV2 and TRBJ1-2; D remains unclear. Germline V gives CDR1 SNHLY, CDR2 FYNNEI. The CDR3 has 15 residues. V shed 4 bases and J shed 1 base, with 13 bases lying between them. The full variable domain, rest sourced from reference TRBV2 and TRBJ1-2, is EPEVTQTPSHQVTQMGQEVILRCVPISNHLYFYWYRQILGQKVEFLVSFYNNEISEKSEIFDDQFSVERPDGSNFTLKIRSTKLEDSAMYFCASSVSPTINYGYTFGSGTRLTVV.

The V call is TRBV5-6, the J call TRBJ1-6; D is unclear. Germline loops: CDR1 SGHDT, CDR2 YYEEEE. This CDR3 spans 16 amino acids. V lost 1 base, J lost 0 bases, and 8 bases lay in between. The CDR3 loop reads CASSLWLSSYNSPLHF. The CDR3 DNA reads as TGTGCCAGCAGCTTGTGGCTGAGCTCCTATAATTCACCCCTCCACTTT.

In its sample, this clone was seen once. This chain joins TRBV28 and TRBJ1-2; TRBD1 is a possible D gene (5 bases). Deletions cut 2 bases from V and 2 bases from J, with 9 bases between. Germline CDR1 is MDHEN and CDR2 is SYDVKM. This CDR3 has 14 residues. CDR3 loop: CASSLRAGNYGYTF. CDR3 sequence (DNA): TGTGCCAGCAGTTTAAGGGCAGGGAACTATGGCTACACCTTC.

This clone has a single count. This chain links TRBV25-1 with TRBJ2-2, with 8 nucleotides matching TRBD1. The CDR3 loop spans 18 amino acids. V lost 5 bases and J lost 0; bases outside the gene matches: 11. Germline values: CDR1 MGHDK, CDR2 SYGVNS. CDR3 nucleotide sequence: TGTGCCAGCAGTAAAACGAATCCAGGGGGCGCGAACACCGGGGAGCTGTTTTTT. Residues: CASSKTNPGGANTGELFF.

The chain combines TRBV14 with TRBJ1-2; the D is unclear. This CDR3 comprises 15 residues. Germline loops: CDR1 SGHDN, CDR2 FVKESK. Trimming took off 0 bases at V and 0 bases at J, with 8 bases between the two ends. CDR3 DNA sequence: TGTGCCAGCAGCCAAGATCTACAATCTAACTATGGCTACACCTTC. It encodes CASSQDLQSNYGYTF.

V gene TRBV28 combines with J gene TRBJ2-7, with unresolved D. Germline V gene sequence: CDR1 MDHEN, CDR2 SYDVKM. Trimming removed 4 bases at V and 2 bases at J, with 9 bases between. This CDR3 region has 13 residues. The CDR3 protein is CASSSTTPYEQYF. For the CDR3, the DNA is TGTGCCAGCAGTTCTACGACACCCTACGAGCAGTACTTC.

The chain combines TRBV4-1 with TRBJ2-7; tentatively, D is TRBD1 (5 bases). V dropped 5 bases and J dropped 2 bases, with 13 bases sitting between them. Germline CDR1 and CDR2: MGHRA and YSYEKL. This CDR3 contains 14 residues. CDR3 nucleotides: TGCGCCAGCAGCGAAACGGTACAGGCCTACGAGCAGTACTTC. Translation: CASSETVQAYEQYF.

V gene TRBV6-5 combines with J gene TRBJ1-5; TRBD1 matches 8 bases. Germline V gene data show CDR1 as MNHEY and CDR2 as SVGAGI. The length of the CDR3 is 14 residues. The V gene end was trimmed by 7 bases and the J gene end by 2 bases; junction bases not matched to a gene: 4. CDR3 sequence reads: CASKLTGGNQPQHF. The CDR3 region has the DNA TGTGCCAGCAAACTGACAGGGGGCAATCAGCCCCAGCATTTT.

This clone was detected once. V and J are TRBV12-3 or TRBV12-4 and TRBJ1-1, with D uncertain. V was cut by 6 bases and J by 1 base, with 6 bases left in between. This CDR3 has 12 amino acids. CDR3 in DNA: TGTGCCAGCAGCCGACGGAACACTGAAGCTTTCTTT. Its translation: CASSRRNTEAFF.